These T cell receptor beta chains were read from a single sample in a study of T-cell memory formation after mild COVID-19. TCRdb passed the 5' RACE reads through MiXCR, listing each CDR3 protein once. In the table there are 250,000 to 300,000 distinct CDR3 sequences, 15% to 20% of which are singletons. Sequenced sample: PBMCs or a T cell subset sorted from them (not recorded which). The source is a man younger than 30 who had mild COVID-19 (a few samples of this study predate the infection). Cell type and time point are not known. Each CDR3 is given with its conserved first and last residue. A D gene is named only where the DNA matches it firmly. Only part of the rows carry a size: once, few, many, or a class if the clone is expanded.

D	V	length	J	size	DNA	CDR3
.	TRBV4-3	17	TRBJ1-4	.	TGCGCCAGCAGCCAAGATAGACGGACTATCTGGAGCGAAAAACTGTTTTTT	CASSQDRRTIWSEKLFF
.	TRBV5-1	14	TRBJ1-1	.	TGCGCCAGCAGCCGGGGGTGGTCGGACACTGAAGCTTTCTTT	CASSRGWSDTEAFF
TRBD1	TRBV7-2	20	TRBJ1-5	few	TGTGCCAGCAGCCCAATAGGGGGACAGGGGCTTTGGAAAAGCAATCAGCCCCAGCATTTT	CASSPIGGQGLWKSNQPQHF
.	TRBV7-9	14	TRBJ2-3	.	TGTGCCAGCAGCTTTCGGGTCGCGGGAGATACGCAGTATTTT	CASSFRVAGDTQYF
.	TRBV24-1	15	TRBJ2-3	few	TGTGCCACCAGTGGGGGGAAGGACTCCACAGATACGCAGTATTTT	CATSGGKDSTDTQYF
TRBD2	TRBV11-2	16	TRBJ2-3	.	TGTGCCAGCAGCCATCGACTAGCGGGGGGGCCGGATACGCAGTATTTT	CASSHRLAGGPDTQYF
.	TRBV18	15	TRBJ2-7	.	TGTGCCAGCTCACCAACGAACAGGGAATCCTACGAGCAGTACTTC	CASSPTNRESYEQYF
.	TRBV7-2	18	TRBJ1-2	.	TGTGCCAGCAGAGTAGGGGGGCAAGCATTTCCAGCTAACTATGGCTACACCTTC	CASRVGGQAFPANYGYTF
TRBD2	TRBV20-1	15	TRBJ2-7	.	TGCAGTGCTAGTGTTCCGTCTAGCGGACCCTACGAGCAGTACTTC	CSASVPSSGPYEQYF
TRBD1	TRBV11-2	16	TRBJ1-6	few	TGTGCCAGCAGCTCGACACAGGGGGCTGGTAATTCACCCCTCCACTTT	CASSSTQGAGNSPLHF
.	TRBV15	16	TRBJ2-2	few	TGTGCCACCAGCAGAGAGTCTGGGGGCAACTCCGGGGAGCTGTTTTTT	CATSRESGGNSGELFF
TRBD1	TRBV12-5	16	TRBJ1-3	.	TGTGCTAGTGGCGAGGGACAGGGGTCTTTTGGAAACACCATATATTTT	CASGEGQGSFGNTIYF
.	TRBV7-2	17	TRBJ2-6	few	TGTGCCAGCAGCCTCAGCAGGGGAGGCTCTGGGGCCAACGTCCTGACTTTC	CASSLSRGGSGANVLTF
TRBD2	TRBV4-1	17	TRBJ2-1	few	TGCGCCAGCAGCCAGGGAACACTCTCCGGGACTAGCAATGAGCAGTTCTTC	CASSQGTLSGTSNEQFF
.	TRBV6-6	12	TRBJ1-1	many	TGTGCCAGCAGCTACGGGGACACTGAAGCTTTCTTT	CASSYGDTEAFF
.	TRBV15	13	TRBJ1-2	.	TGTGCCACCAGCAGAACCGCGGACTATGGCTACACCTTC	CATSRTADYGYTF
.	TRBV6-5	13	TRBJ2-5	.	TGTGCCACCGCGCCGACTAGTTCTGAGACCCAGTACTTC	CATAPTSSETQYF
TRBD1	TRBV6-1	16	TRBJ1-1	few	TGTGCCAGCAGTGGAGGACAGGGCTATGCGAACACTGAAGCTTTCTTT	CASSGGQGYANTEAFF
.	TRBV11-2	15	TRBJ2-7	few	TGTGCCAGCAGGTCGGTCGCTGGAACCTCCTACGAGCAGTACTTC	CASRSVAGTSYEQYF
.	TRBV6-2/TRBV6-3	13	TRBJ1-1	few	TGTGCCAGCAGTTGGCGTGTTAACACTGAAGCTTTCTTT	CASSWRVNTEAFF
.	TRBV5-1	13	TRBJ2-5	once	TGCGCCAGTCAGGAGGGGGCGGCTGAGACCCAGTACTTC	CASQEGAAETQYF
.	TRBV29-1	13	TRBJ2-5	.	TGCAGCGTGGAGCGGGCCCCCGGCGAGACCCAGTACTTC	CSVERAPGETQYF
TRBD2	TRBV4-1	16	TRBJ2-5	.	TGCGCCAGCAGCCCTCAAGGACTAGCGGGGGGGCCGGCCCAGTACTTC	CASSPQGLAGGPAQYF
.	TRBV12-3/TRBV12-4	14	TRBJ2-1	.	TGTGCCAGCAGGCGAAGAGAGACAGACGCTGAGCAGTTCTTC	CASRRRETDAEQFF
TRBD2	TRBV20-1	16	TRBJ2-3	.	TGCAGTGCTATCCGGACTAGCGGTTTTTTCGGAGATACGCAGTATTTT	CSAIRTSGFFGDTQYF
.	TRBV2	11	TRBJ2-3	.	TGTGCCACCCTAGGAGTGGATACGCAGTATTTT	CATLGVDTQYF
.	TRBV24-1	16	TRBJ2-3	.	TGTGCCACCAGTGACACCACGGGGTCAGGGACAGATACGCAGTATTTT	CATSDTTGSGTDTQYF
.	TRBV12-3/TRBV12-4	15	TRBJ2-3	many	TGTGCCAGCAGTTCTAGCAGGGGTGAGGCAGATACGCAGTATTTT	CASSSSRGEADTQYF
.	TRBV27	13	TRBJ1-2	few	TGTGCCAGCGCGCCAGGACTAAACTATGGCTACACCTTC	CASAPGLNYGYTF
.	TRBV7-9	14	TRBJ2-3	few	TGTGCCAGCAGCTTAATCCGGGATCCAGATACGCAGTATTTT	CASSLIRDPDTQYF
.	TRBV5-1	15	TRBJ2-1	.	TGCGCCAGCAGCTTGGGGGGGCCGTCGGTCCATGAGCAGTTCTTC	CASSLGGPSVHEQFF
.	TRBV5-1	11	TRBJ2-5	many	TGCGCCAGCAGGGCCCAAGAGACCCAGTACTTC	CASRAQETQYF
.	TRBV12-3/TRBV12-4	12	TRBJ2-3	few	TGTGCCAGCAGTCCCCAATTAGATACGCAGTATTTT	CASSPQLDTQYF
.	TRBV6-2/TRBV6-3	14	TRBJ2-2	few	TGTGCCAGCAGTTCCCTGGGGCACACCGGGGAGCTGTTTTTT	CASSSLGHTGELFF
TRBD1	TRBV4-1	15	TRBJ2-5	few	TGCGCCAGCAGCCAAGTCCAGGGGGCGCATCAGACCCAGTACTTC	CASSQVQGAHQTQYF
TRBD1	TRBV15	13	TRBJ1-1	.	TGTGCCACCAGCAGAGACAGGGGGAAAGAAGCTTTCTTT	CATSRDRGKEAFF
.	TRBV29-1	13	TRBJ2-1	few	TGCAGCGTTGAAGATAATGAAGTAGATGAGCAGTTCTTC	CSVEDNEVDEQFF
.	TRBV10-1	13	TRBJ2-3	few	TGCGCCAGCAGTGCCCAGAGGGCAGATACGCAGTATTTT	CASSAQRADTQYF
.	TRBV29-1	13	TRBJ2-7	.	TGCAGCGCCCGAGGGGCGAGCCCGTACGAGCAGTACTTC	CSARGASPYEQYF
.	TRBV14	16	TRBJ1-1	.	TGTGCCAGCAGCCCCCTGGTACAGGGTATGAACACTGAAGCTTTCTTT	CASSPLVQGMNTEAFF
TRBD2	TRBV9	14	TRBJ2-3	.	TGTGCCAGCAGCGAGCGGGGGGACACAGATACGCAGTATTTT	CASSERGDTDTQYF
TRBD1	TRBV6-1	14	TRBJ2-5	.	TGTGCCAGCAAGATTCAGACAGGGCAAGAGACCCAGTACTTC	CASKIQTGQETQYF
.	TRBV4-2	14	TRBJ2-3	few	TGTGCCAGCAGCCAAGATGGAAGTCCAGATACGCAGTATTTT	CASSQDGSPDTQYF
.	TRBV4-1	15	TRBJ2-2	many	TGCGCCAGCAGCCACAGCAAGGGTGACACCGGGGAGCTGTTTTTT	CASSHSKGDTGELFF
.	TRBV3-1	12	TRBJ1-2	.	TGTGCCAGCAGCCCGGGGCCCCGACGGTACACCTTC	CASSPGPRRYTF
.	TRBV9	11	TRBJ2-1	.	TGTGCCAGCAGCGTAGCTTACGAGCAGTTCTTC	CASSVAYEQFF
.	TRBV25-1	14	TRBJ2-7	.	TGTGCCAGCAGTTTAGGGCGGAGCAGGGACGAGCAGTACTTC	CASSLGRSRDEQYF
.	TRBV9	18	TRBJ2-1	many	TGTGCCAGCAGCCCCGGTACAGGGAGTAATAAACGCGGCAATGAGCAGTTCTTC	CASSPGTGSNKRGNEQFF
.	TRBV2	13	TRBJ1-1	once	TGTGCCAGTCTGCTGGGGGGGCGGACTGAAGCTTTCTTT	CASLLGGRTEAFF
.	TRBV4-2	13	TRBJ1-1	.	TGTGCCAGCAGCCAAGGACAGCAGAGTGAAGCTTTCTTT	CASSQGQQSEAFF
.	TRBV19	12	TRBJ1-4	many	TGTGCCAGTAGGGGGGATGGAGAAAAACTGTTTTTT	CASRGDGEKLFF